This is a list of T cell receptor beta chains from one sample in a study of blood T cells in healthy people across ages. TCRdb ran MiXCR on the 5' RACE reads and lists one entry per CDR3 protein. The sample has 700,000 to 900,000 distinct CDR3 sequences; approximately 53% are singletons. The sample consisted of blood. Receptor source: a man aged 80 or over in good health. CDR3s include the opening cysteine and the closing phenylalanine or tryptophan. The order of the fields is J gene, V gene, D gene, clone size, CDR3 DNA, CDR3 protein. The D gene is left open where the match is weak. Expanded clones get a size class; other rows say once, few or many, or leave the size out.

J: TRBJ2-4
V: TRBV5-1
D: NA
size: NA
DNA: TGCGCCAGCAGCTTGGAAGGGACCGGATCTAAGCAGTACTTC
CDR3: CASSLEGTGSKQYF

J: TRBJ2-5
V: TRBV6-6
D: TRBD2
size: NA
DNA: TGTGCCAGCAGATCTAGCGGGAGTGCTGAGCAGTACTTC
CDR3: CASRSSGSAEQYF

J: TRBJ2-1
V: TRBV5-1
D: TRBD1
size: once
DNA: TGCGCCAGCAGCTTGGGTTTGAGGGACAGGTACAATGAGCAGTTCTTC
CDR3: CASSLGLRDRYNEQFF

J: TRBJ2-5
V: TRBV10-3
D: NA
size: few
DNA: TGTGCCATCAGTGTGGGGGGTGAGACCCAGTACTTC
CDR3: CAISVGGETQYF

J: TRBJ2-3
V: TRBV14
D: TRBD1
size: NA
DNA: TGTGCCAGCAGCCGGACAGGGGGCGCAGATACGCAGTATTTT
CDR3: CASSRTGGADTQYF

J: TRBJ2-5
V: TRBV20-1
D: TRBD2
size: NA
DNA: TGCAGTGTCCTGGGACTAGCGGGAGGGAGAGGCAAGGCGACCCAGTACTTC
CDR3: CSVLGLAGGRGKATQYF

J: TRBJ2-7
V: TRBV20-1
D: NA
size: NA
DNA: TGCAGTGCAACCCCGGCGGGGGCGAGCTCCTACGAGCAGTACTTC
CDR3: CSATPAGASSYEQYF

J: TRBJ2-7
V: TRBV6-6
D: NA
size: NA
DNA: TGTGCCAGCAGTTACTCTTCCAGCCTCTCCTACGAGCAGTACTTC
CDR3: CASSYSSSLSYEQYF

J: TRBJ2-5
V: TRBV6-5
D: NA
size: few
DNA: TGTGCCAGCAGTTGGGGGGGGGGCCGAGAGACCCAGTACTTC
CDR3: CASSWGGGRETQYF

J: TRBJ2-7
V: TRBV7-6
D: TRBD2
size: NA
DNA: TGTGCCAGCAGCTTAGGAACTAGCGGGAGAACCTACGAGCAGTACTTC
CDR3: CASSLGTSGRTYEQYF

J: TRBJ1-6
V: TRBV4-1
D: NA
size: NA
DNA: TGCGCCAGCAGCCAAGAGGAGGGCAGGGAGAATTCACCCCTCCACTTT
CDR3: CASSQEEGRENSPLHF

J: TRBJ2-7
V: TRBV3-1
D: NA
size: NA
DNA: TGTGCCAGCAGCCAAGTGGACTCTTCCTACGAGCAGTACTTC
CDR3: CASSQVDSSYEQYF

J: TRBJ2-6
V: TRBV7-6
D: TRBD1
size: once
DNA: TGTGCCAGCAGCCCGGGACAGGGGGCCCTCTCTGGGGCCAACGTCCTGACTTTC
CDR3: CASSPGQGALSGANVLTF

J: TRBJ1-2
V: TRBV28
D: NA
size: NA
DNA: TGTGCCAGCAGTTTTATAGGGGGAACATATGGCTACACCTTC
CDR3: CASSFIGGTYGYTF

J: TRBJ2-7
V: TRBV25-1
D: TRBD1
size: few
DNA: TGTGCCAGCAGTGACCAAGGACAGGGGTGGCGGGAGACCACCTACGAGCAGTACTTC
CDR3: CASSDQGQGWRETTYEQYF

J: TRBJ2-6
V: TRBV15
D: TRBD1
size: NA
DNA: TGTGCTACCAGCAGGGAACAGGGGGCGCGGGCTGGGGCCAACGTCCTGACTTTC
CDR3: CATSREQGARAGANVLTF

J: TRBJ2-2
V: TRBV2
D: TRBD1
size: few
DNA: TGTGCCAGCAGGCCTACAGGGGTGGACACCGGGGAGCTGTTTTTT
CDR3: CASRPTGVDTGELFF

J: TRBJ2-1
V: TRBV2
D: TRBD2
size: NA
DNA: TGTGCCAGCATGAGGAATAGCGGGAGCATTGGCAATGAGCAGTTCTTC
CDR3: CASMRNSGSIGNEQFF

J: TRBJ2-3
V: TRBV5-6
D: TRBD1
size: NA
DNA: TGTGCCAGCAGGTTTCTGGACAGGGACTTAGATACGCAGTATTTT
CDR3: CASRFLDRDLDTQYF

J: TRBJ2-7
V: TRBV2
D: NA
size: once
DNA: TGTGCCAGCAGGCCCCAACTCGTAACAGGGTTGTCCTACAATGAGCAGTACTTC
CDR3: CASRPQLVTGLSYNEQYF

J: TRBJ2-1
V: TRBV28
D: NA
size: few
DNA: TGTGCCATCTCGAGGAGACTATCATATCAGGAGCAGTTCTTC
CDR3: CAISRRLSYQEQFF

J: TRBJ2-3
V: TRBV12-3/TRBV12-4
D: NA
size: NA
DNA: TGTGCCAGCAGTTTAATGACAGATACGCAGTATTTT
CDR3: CASSLMTDTQYF

J: TRBJ2-7
V: TRBV5-1
D: TRBD1
size: NA
DNA: TGCGCCAGCAGCTTGGAACAGGGGGCAATCTACGAGCAGTACTTC
CDR3: CASSLEQGAIYEQYF

J: TRBJ2-4
V: TRBV6-6
D: NA
size: many
DNA: TGTGCCAGCACCGCAGGGTCCAAAAACATTCAGTACTTC
CDR3: CASTAGSKNIQYF

J: TRBJ1-1
V: TRBV9
D: NA
size: few
DNA: TGTGCCAGCAGCGAAGACCTGAACACTGAAGCTTTCTTT
CDR3: CASSEDLNTEAFF

J: TRBJ2-1
V: TRBV4-1
D: NA
size: NA
DNA: TGCGCCAGCAGCCAAGATGGGGACCGTCCTCGCAATGAGCAGTTCTTC
CDR3: CASSQDGDRPRNEQFF

J: TRBJ2-3
V: TRBV11-2
D: NA
size: few
DNA: TGTGCCAGCAGCTTAATCTACAGGGCAGATACGCAGTATTTT
CDR3: CASSLIYRADTQYF

J: TRBJ2-3
V: TRBV20-1
D: TRBD1
size: NA
DNA: TGCAGTGCTAGAGATCTCTGGGGACAGGGGGCCTATAGCACAGATACGCAGTATTTT
CDR3: CSARDLWGQGAYSTDTQYF

J: TRBJ2-7
V: TRBV28
D: TRBD2
size: NA
DNA: TGTGCCAGCAGCCTAGCGGAGACCACCTACGAGCAGTACTTC
CDR3: CASSLAETTYEQYF

J: TRBJ2-1
V: TRBV20-1
D: TRBD2
size: NA
DNA: TGCAGTGCTAGCGGGAGGACCTCCTACAATGAGCAGTTCTTC
CDR3: CSASGRTSYNEQFF

J: TRBJ1-2
V: TRBV29-1
D: NA
size: NA
DNA: TGCAGCGTTGAAACGCCGACAGGCCGAGGAGGCTACACCTTC
CDR3: CSVETPTGRGGYTF

J: TRBJ1-6
V: TRBV7-2
D: TRBD1
size: NA
DNA: TGTGCCAGCAGCTTAAGGGGACAGGGGGTGAATAATTCACCCCTCCACTTT
CDR3: CASSLRGQGVNNSPLHF

J: TRBJ2-5
V: TRBV28
D: NA
size: NA
DNA: TGTGCCAGCAGTATACCCCCTGGGGAGACCCAGTACTTC
CDR3: CASSIPPGETQYF

J: TRBJ2-5
V: TRBV10-3
D: NA
size: few
DNA: TGTGCCATCAGTGAACAGAAGCAAGAGACCCAGTACTTC
CDR3: CAISEQKQETQYF

J: TRBJ1-6
V: TRBV5-1
D: NA
size: NA
DNA: TGCGCCAGCAGCCATGGACCCGGGAGCGGTAATTCACCCCTCCACTTT
CDR3: CASSHGPGSGNSPLHF

J: TRBJ2-7
V: TRBV20-1
D: TRBD2
size: once
DNA: TGCAGTGCTAGCCTACCAGCGGGAGCCTACGAGCAGTACTTC
CDR3: CSASLPAGAYEQYF

J: TRBJ2-1
V: TRBV7-2
D: TRBD2
size: NA
DNA: TGTGCCAGCAGAGCTAGCGGGAGGGCCAATGAGCAGTTCTTC
CDR3: CASRASGRANEQFF

J: TRBJ2-1
V: TRBV7-2
D: TRBD2
size: NA
DNA: TGTGCCAGCAGCCCGAGGGCGGGAGGCGCCTACAATGAGCAGTTCTTC
CDR3: CASSPRAGGAYNEQFF

J: TRBJ1-1
V: TRBV10-3
D: NA
size: few
DNA: TGTGCCATCTGGGTTGGGAACACTGAAGCTTTCTTT
CDR3: CAIWVGNTEAFF

J: TRBJ1-2
V: TRBV11-2
D: NA
size: NA
DNA: TGTGCCAGCAGCTCCGGGGGAAATGGCTACACCTTC
CDR3: CASSSGGNGYTF

J: TRBJ2-1
V: TRBV11-1
D: TRBD2
size: few
DNA: TGTGCCAGCAGCGCCGATCCTAGCGGGAAATGGGAGCAGTTCTTC
CDR3: CASSADPSGKWEQFF

J: TRBJ1-2
V: TRBV29-1
D: NA
size: few
DNA: TGCAGCGTTGAGCGGATGGGGGGCTACACCTTC
CDR3: CSVERMGGYTF

J: TRBJ2-7
V: TRBV20-1
D: TRBD1
size: NA
DNA: TGCAGTGCTAGAGGTTTCCGACAGGGACCACCCTACGAGCAGTACTTC
CDR3: CSARGFRQGPPYEQYF

J: TRBJ2-5
V: TRBV12-3/TRBV12-4
D: TRBD1
size: NA
DNA: TGTGCCAGCACTTCCGCAGGGGGCTACGGAGAGACCCAGTACTTC
CDR3: CASTSAGGYGETQYF

J: TRBJ2-3
V: TRBV9
D: NA
size: NA
DNA: TGTGCCAGCAGCGTAGAGGTCAACACAGATACGCAGTATTTT
CDR3: CASSVEVNTDTQYF